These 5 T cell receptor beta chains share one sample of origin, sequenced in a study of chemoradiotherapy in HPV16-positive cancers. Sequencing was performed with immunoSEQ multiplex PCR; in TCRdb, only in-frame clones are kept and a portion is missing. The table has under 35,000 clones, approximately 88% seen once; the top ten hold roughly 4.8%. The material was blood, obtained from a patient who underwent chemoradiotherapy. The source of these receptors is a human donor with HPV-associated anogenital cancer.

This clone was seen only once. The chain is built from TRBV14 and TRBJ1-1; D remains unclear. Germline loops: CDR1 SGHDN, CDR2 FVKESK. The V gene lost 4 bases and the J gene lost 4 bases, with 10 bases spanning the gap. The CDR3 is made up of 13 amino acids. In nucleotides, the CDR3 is TGTGCCAGCAGCCGCGATGCTGGCACTGAAGCTTTCTTT. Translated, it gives CASSRDAGTEAFF.

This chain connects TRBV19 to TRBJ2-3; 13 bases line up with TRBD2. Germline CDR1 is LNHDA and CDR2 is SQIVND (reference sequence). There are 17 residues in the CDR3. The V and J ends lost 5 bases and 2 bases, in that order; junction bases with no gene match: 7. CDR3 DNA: TGTGCCAGTAGTCTAGGACTAGCGGGGGAGAACACAGATACGCAGTATTTT. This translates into CASSLGLAGENTDTQYF.

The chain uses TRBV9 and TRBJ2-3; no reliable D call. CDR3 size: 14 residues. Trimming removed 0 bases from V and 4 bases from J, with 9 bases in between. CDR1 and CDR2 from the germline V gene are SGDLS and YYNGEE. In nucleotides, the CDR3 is TGTGCCAGCAGCGTAGATTCTTGGGCAGATACGCAGTATTTT. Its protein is CASSVDSWADTQYF.

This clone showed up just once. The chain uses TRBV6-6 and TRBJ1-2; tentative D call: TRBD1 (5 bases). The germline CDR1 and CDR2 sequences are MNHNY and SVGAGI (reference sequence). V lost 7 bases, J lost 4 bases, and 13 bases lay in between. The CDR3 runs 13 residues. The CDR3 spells CASTPDRGYGYTF. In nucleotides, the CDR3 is TGTGCCAGCACTCCTGACAGAGGCTATGGCTACACCTTC.

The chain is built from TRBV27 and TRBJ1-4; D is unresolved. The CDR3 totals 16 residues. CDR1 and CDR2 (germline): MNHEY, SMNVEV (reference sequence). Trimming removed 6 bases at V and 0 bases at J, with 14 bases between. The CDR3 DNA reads TGTGCCAGCAGCCAAACGTCCGGGACAACTAATGAAAAACTGTTTTTT. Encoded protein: CASSQTSGTTNEKLFF. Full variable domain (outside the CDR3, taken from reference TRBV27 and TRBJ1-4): EAQVTQNPRYLITVTGKKLTVTCSQNMNHEYMSWYRQDPGLGLRQIYYSMNVEVTDKGDVPEGYKVSRKEKRNFPLILESPSPNQTSLYFCASSQTSGTTNEKLFFGSGTQLSVL.